The sequence of this TCR beta chain was determined in a study of CD8 T cells in Susac syndrome. Reverse transcription of about 0.45 to 1 ug RNA used random hexamers. Each CDR3 protein gets one entry after TCRdb re-called the immunoSEQ multiplex PCR reads with MiXCR. The sample holds 78,000 or so distinct CDR3 sequences, just under 95% seen once. The length of the CDR3 is 17 residues. V dropped 4 bases and J dropped 2 bases, with 24 bases sitting between them. The V gene's germline CDR1 is SQVTM and CDR2 ANQGSEA. The study sequenced TCR beta in blood CD8+ and CD4+ T cells. Sequences were obtained from CD8+ T cells from PBMCs. This TCR was sampled from a human donor with multiple sclerosis. The chain is built from TRBV29-1 and TRBJ2-7, with a possible D match to TRBD2 (6 bases). The CDR3 coding sequence is TGCAGCGTTGGGATCCGGGACTTGGCGGGCATCCCCTACGAGCAGTACTTC. It codes for CSVGIRDLAGIPYEQYF.